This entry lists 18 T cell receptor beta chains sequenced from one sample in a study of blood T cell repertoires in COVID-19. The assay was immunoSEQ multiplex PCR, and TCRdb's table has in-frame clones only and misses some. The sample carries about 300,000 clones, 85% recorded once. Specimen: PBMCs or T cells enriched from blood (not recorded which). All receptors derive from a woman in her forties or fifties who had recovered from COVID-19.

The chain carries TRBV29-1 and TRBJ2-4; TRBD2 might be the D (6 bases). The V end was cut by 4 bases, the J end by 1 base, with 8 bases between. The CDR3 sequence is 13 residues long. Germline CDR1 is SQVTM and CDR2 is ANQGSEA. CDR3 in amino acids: CSVAGRAKNIQYF. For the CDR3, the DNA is TGCAGCGTTGCAGGGAGGGCCAAAAACATTCAGTACTTC.

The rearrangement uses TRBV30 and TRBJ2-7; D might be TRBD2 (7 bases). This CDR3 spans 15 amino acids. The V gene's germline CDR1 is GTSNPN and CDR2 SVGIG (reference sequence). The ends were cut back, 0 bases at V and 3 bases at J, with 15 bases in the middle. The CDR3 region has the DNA TGTGCCTGGAGTGTACCCAGGGGAGGGGGCTACGAGCAGTACTTC. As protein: CAWSVPRGGGYEQYF.

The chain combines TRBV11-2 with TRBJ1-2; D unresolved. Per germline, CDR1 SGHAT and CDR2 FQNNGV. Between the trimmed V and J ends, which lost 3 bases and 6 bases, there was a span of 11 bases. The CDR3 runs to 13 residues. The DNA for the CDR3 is TGTGCCAGCAGCTTTAGAGGGAGAAATGGCTACACCTTC. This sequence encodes CASSFRGRNGYTF.

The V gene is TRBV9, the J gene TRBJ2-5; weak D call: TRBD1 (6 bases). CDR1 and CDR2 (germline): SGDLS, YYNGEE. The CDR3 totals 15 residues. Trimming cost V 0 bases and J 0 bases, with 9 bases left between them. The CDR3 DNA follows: TGTGCCAGCAGCGTAGACAGGGCGTACCAAGAGACCCAGTACTTC. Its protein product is CASSVDRAYQETQYF.

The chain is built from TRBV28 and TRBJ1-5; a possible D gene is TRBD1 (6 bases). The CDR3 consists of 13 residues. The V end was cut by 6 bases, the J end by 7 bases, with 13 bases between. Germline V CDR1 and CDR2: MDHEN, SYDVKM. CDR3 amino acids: CASSVIQGQPQHF. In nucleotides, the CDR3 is TGTGCCAGCAGCGTAATCCAGGGGCAGCCCCAGCATTTT.

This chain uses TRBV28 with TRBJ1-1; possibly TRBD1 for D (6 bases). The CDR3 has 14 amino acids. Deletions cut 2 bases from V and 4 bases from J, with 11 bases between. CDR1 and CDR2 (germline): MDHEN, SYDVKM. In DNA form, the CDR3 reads TGTGCCAGCAGTTTACGACAGGTCTTCACTGAAGCTTTCTTT. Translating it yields CASSLRQVFTEAFF.

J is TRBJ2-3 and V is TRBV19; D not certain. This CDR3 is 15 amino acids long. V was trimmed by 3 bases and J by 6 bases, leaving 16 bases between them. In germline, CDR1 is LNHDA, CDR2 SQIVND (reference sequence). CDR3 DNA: TGTGCCAGTAGTATCAAAGCTGGTAGTGAGGATACGCAGTATTTT. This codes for CASSIKAGSEDTQYF.

Written as DNA, the CDR3 is TGTGCCAGTAGTAGGGCGTCAGATACGCAGTATTTT. Its translation: CASSRASDTQYF. The genes are TRBV19 and TRBJ2-3, with D unresolved. Deletions cut 4 bases from V and 4 bases from J, with 6 bases between. This CDR3 spans 12 amino acids. Germline V gene lookup returns CDR1 LNHDA and CDR2 SQIVND (reference sequence).

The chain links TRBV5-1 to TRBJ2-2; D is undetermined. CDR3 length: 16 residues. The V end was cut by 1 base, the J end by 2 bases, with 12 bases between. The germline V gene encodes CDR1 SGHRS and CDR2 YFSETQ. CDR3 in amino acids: CASSLMSTVNTGELFF. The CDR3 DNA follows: TGCGCCAGCAGCTTGATGAGTACAGTTAACACCGGGGAGCTGTTTTTT.

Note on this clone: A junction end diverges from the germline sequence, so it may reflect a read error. The CDR3 region has the DNA TGTGCCAGCAGCCTGCTTGGACAGGGAGGTTTCTCCTTC. Translation gives CASSLLGQGGFSF. V is TRBV7-9 and J is TRBJ1-2; 8 positions match TRBD1. CDR1 SEHNR and CDR2 FQNEAQ come from the germline V gene (reference sequence). The CDR3 totals 13 residues.

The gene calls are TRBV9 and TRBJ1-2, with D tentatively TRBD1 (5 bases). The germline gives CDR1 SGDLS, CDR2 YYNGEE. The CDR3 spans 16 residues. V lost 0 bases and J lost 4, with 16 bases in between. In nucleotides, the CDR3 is TGTGCCAGCAGCGTAGAGGCGGGACCGAGACCCTATGGCTACACCTTC. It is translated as CASSVEAGPRPYGYTF.

The CDR3 region is CASSPTTGTGAYSPLHF. In nucleotides, the CDR3 is TGTGCCAGCAGCCCAACCACCGGGACAGGGGCGTATTCACCCCTCCACTTT. This chain joins TRBV27 and TRBJ1-6; TRBD1 matches at 10 bases. The CDR3 is 17 residues long. V shed 6 bases, J shed 8 bases, and the junction held 13 bases outside the gene matches. CDR1 and CDR2 from the germline V gene are MNHEY and SMNVEV (reference sequence).

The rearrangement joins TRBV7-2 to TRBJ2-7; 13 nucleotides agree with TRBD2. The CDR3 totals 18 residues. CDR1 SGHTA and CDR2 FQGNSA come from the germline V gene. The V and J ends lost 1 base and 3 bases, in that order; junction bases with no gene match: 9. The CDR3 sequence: CASSLGGLAGTTGYEQYF. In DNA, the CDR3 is TGTGCCAGCAGCTTAGGGGGACTAGCGGGGACGACCGGCTACGAGCAGTACTTC.

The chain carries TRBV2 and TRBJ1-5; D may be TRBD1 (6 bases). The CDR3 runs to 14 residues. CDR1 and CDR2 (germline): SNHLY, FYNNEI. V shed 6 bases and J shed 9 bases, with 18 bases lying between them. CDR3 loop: CASSQTGPASPQHF. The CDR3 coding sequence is TGTGCCAGCAGCCAGACAGGTCCAGCCTCGCCCCAGCATTTT.

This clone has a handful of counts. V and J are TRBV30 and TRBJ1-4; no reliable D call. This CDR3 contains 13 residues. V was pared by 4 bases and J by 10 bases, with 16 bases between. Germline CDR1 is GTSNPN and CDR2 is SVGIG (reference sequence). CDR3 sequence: CAWIRPLGGKLFF. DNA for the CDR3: TGTGCCTGGATCCGCCCACTCGGCGGAAAACTGTTTTTT.

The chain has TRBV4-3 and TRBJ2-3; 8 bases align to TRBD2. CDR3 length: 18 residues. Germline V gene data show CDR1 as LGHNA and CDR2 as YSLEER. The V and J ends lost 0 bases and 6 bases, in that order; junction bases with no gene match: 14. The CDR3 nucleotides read TGCGCCAGCAGCCAAGATCTGGGAGCGGGAGTGACGGGGGATACGCAGTATTTT. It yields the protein CASSQDLGAGVTGDTQYF.

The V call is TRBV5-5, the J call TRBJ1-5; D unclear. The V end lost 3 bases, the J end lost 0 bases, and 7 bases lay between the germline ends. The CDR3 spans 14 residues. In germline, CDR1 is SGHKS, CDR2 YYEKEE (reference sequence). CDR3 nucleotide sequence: TGTGCCAGCAGCTCCAAACTTAGCAATCAGCCCCAGCATTTT. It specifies CASSSKLSNQPQHF.

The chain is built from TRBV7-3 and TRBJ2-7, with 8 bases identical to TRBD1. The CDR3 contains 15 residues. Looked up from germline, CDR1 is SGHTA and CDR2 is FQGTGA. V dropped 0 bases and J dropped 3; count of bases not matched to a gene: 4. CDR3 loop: CASSLTSTGVYEQYF. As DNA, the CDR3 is TGTGCCAGCAGCTTAACGTCGACAGGGGTCTACGAGCAGTACTTC.